This is a list of T cell receptor beta chains from one sample in a study of post-analysis software for immune sequencing data. Each CDR3 protein is one row after TCRdb ran MiXCR on the PCR reads. The sample records approximately 730,000 distinct CDR3 sequences, just under 30% being singletons. Material for sequencing was blood. All receptors derive from a girl aged 10 to 17 with multiple sclerosis. The CDR3 runs from the conserved cysteine through the conserved F or W. The D gene is left open where the match is weak. Size tells how often a clone was seen (once, few, many) or the class of an expanded clone, and some rows leave it out.

TRBV7-9,TRBJ2-3,many,.,CASSPRGSTDTQYF,TGTGCCAGCAGCCCCAGGGGATCAACAGATACGCAGTATTTT
TRBV15,TRBJ2-1,.,TRBD2,CATSRDLAGGPREQFF,TGTGCCACCAGCAGAGATCTAGCGGGAGGTCCGAGGGAGCAGTTCTTC
TRBV24-1,TRBJ2-7,.,.,CATSSRGQQYF,TGTGCCACCAGTTCCAGGGGTCAGCAGTACTTC
TRBV7-9,TRBJ2-1,.,.,CASSSLARGYNEQFF,TGTGCCAGCAGCTCTCTAGCGAGAGGCTACAATGAGCAGTTCTTC
TRBV29-1,TRBJ2-6,many,.,CSVGDSSGANVLTF,TGCAGCGTTGGGGATTCCTCTGGGGCCAACGTCCTGACTTTC
TRBV7-2,TRBJ2-3,.,TRBD2,CASSLGAGVGPDTQYF,TGTGCCAGCAGCTTAGGAGCGGGAGTAGGTCCAGATACGCAGTATTTT
TRBV28,TRBJ2-6,.,TRBD1,CASSDGTGLPGANVLTF,TGTGCCAGCAGCGACGGGACAGGGTTACCTGGGGCCAACGTCCTGACTTTC
TRBV29-1,TRBJ1-1,few,.,CSVEEWGTEAFF,TGCAGCGTTGAAGAGTGGGGGACTGAAGCTTTCTTT
TRBV2,TRBJ1-5,.,.,CAGRNNQPQHF,TGTGCCGGCAGAAACAATCAGCCCCAGCATTTT
TRBV20-1,TRBJ2-7,.,.,CSARDMKVGGGISYEQYF,TGCAGTGCTAGGGATATGAAAGTTGGCGGAGGAATCTCCTACGAGCAGTACTTC
TRBV28,TRBJ2-1,few,TRBD1,CASSVRGLWQFF,TGTGCCAGCAGTGTAAGGGGGCTATGGCAGTTCTTC
TRBV5-6,TRBJ2-5,few,TRBD1,CASSHAGQGDLYQETQYF,TGTGCCAGCAGCCACGCGGGACAGGGGGACTTGTACCAAGAGACCCAGTACTTC
TRBV27,TRBJ1-2,few,TRBD1,CASSSKGGSYGYTF,TGTGCCAGCAGCTCTAAAGGGGGCAGCTATGGCTACACCTTC
TRBV18,TRBJ2-3,.,.,CASSGQGIGTDTQYF,TGTGCCAGCTCAGGTCAGGGTATCGGCACAGATACGCAGTATTTT
TRBV13,TRBJ2-3,.,.,CASSFHGRTETQYF,TGTGCCAGCAGCTTCCACGGACGCACAGAGACGCAGTATTTT
TRBV27,TRBJ1-6,.,.,CASSLYVGGNYNSPLHF,TGTGCCAGCAGTTTATACGTTGGGGGAAACTATAATTCACCCCTCCACTTT
TRBV20-1,TRBJ2-3,once,.,CSASPREGQYTDTQYF,TGCAGTGCCAGCCCCAGGGAGGGACAATACACAGATACGCAGTATTTT
TRBV11-2,TRBJ2-5,few,.,CASSLAPAKTQYF,TGTGCCAGCAGCTTAGCCCCGGCAAAGACCCAGTACTTC
TRBV10-3,TRBJ1-1,.,TRBD1,CAISDRQGFEAFF,TGTGCCATCAGTGATCGACAGGGGTTTGAAGCTTTCTTT
TRBV10-3,TRBJ1-6,.,TRBD1,CAISESAGGNSPLHF,TGTGCCATCAGTGAGTCGGCAGGGGGCAATTCACCCCTCCACTTT
TRBV7-7,TRBJ2-1,few,TRBD1,CASSFGQGSYNEQFF,TGTGCCAGCAGCTTCGGACAGGGGTCTTACAATGAGCAGTTCTTC
TRBV29-1,TRBJ2-3,few,TRBD2,CSVEPSGGRSDTQYF,TGCAGCGTTGAGCCCAGCGGGGGTAGATCAGATACGCAGTATTTT
TRBV28,TRBJ2-1,.,.,CASSYSTGKRVYEQFF,TGTGCCAGCAGTTACTCGACCGGGAAGAGGGTGTATGAGCAGTTCTTC
TRBV20-1,TRBJ1-1,few,TRBD1,CSATTPDRDTEAFF,TGCAGTGCTACTACTCCCGACAGGGACACTGAAGCTTTCTTT
TRBV7-9,TRBJ1-6,once,.,CASSLDPLKGSPLHF,TGTGCCAGCAGCTTAGATCCTCTCAAGGGTTCACCCCTCCACTTT